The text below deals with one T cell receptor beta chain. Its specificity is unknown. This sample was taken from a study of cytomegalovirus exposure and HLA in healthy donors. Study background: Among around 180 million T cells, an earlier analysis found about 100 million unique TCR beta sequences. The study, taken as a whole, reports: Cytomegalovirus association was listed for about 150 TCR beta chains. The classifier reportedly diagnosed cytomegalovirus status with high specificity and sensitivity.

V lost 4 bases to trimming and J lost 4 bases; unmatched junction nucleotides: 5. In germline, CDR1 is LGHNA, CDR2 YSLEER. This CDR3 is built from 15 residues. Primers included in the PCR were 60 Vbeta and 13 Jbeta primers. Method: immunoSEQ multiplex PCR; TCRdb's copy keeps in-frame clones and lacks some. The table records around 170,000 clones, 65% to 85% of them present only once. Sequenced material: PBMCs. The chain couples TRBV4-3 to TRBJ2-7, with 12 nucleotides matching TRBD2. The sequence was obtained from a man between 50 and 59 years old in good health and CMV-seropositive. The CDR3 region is CASSRASGRAYEQYF. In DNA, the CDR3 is TGCGCCAGCAGCCGGGCTAGCGGGAGGGCTTACGAGCAGTACTTC.